The rows below give T cell receptor beta chains drawn from one sample of a study of CD8 T cells in Susac syndrome. From the immunoSEQ multiplex PCR reads, TCRdb called clonotypes with MiXCR, one entry per CDR3 protein. The top ten clones hold about 0.23% of a sample with fewer than 150,000 distinct CDR3 sequences, around 90% of them seen once. Input material: CD8+ T cells from PBMCs. These TCRs come from a human donor with multiple sclerosis. The CDR3 runs from the conserved cysteine through the conserved F or W. The D gene is left open where the match is weak. Part of the rows lack a size; the others show once, few, many or a class for expanded clones.

abundance	j_gene	d_gene	v_gene	CDR3nt	CDR3aa
.	TRBJ1-4	.	TRBV7-6	TGTGCCAGCACCACCAATGAAAAACTGTTTTTT	CASTTNEKLFF
.	TRBJ2-1	.	TRBV27	TGTGCCAGCACCGAGGGGAATGAGCAGTTCTTC	CASTEGNEQFF
.	TRBJ2-1	.	TRBV27	TGTGCCAGCAGTTTAGACTCGGGAACGATTTACAATGAGCAGTTCTTC	CASSLDSGTIYNEQFF
.	TRBJ2-1	.	TRBV3-1	TGTGCCAGCAGCCTCTGGGTCGGGGAGAATGAGCAGTTCTTC	CASSLWVGENEQFF
.	TRBJ1-1	.	TRBV3-1	TGTGCCAGCAGCACAGGGAGGTCTGAAGCTTTCTTT	CASSTGRSEAFF
.	TRBJ2-7	TRBD2	TRBV4-1	TGCGCCAGCAGCCTTTCCCCCGGGACTAGCGGATACGAGCAGTACTTC	CASSLSPGTSGYEQYF
.	TRBJ2-1	TRBD2	TRBV3-1	TGTGCCAGCAGCCAGCCGGGACTAGCGGGCTATGAGCAGTTCTTC	CASSQPGLAGYEQFF
.	TRBJ2-5	.	TRBV3-1	TGTGCCAGCAGCCCCAATAGGTGGAGAAGGGAGACCCAGTACTTC	CASSPNRWRRETQYF
.	TRBJ2-7	.	TRBV29-1	TGCAGCGTACCGGGACCGGCTCGGGACGAGCAGTACTTC	CSVPGPARDEQYF
.	TRBJ2-7	.	TRBV6-2/TRBV6-3	TGTGCCAGCCTGACAAGACCCTACGAGCAGTACTTC	CASLTRPYEQYF
.	TRBJ2-2	.	TRBV29-1	TGCAGCGGCCTGGGAGGCGCGAACACCGGGGAGCTGTTTTTT	CSGLGGANTGELFF
.	TRBJ2-5	.	TRBV7-9	TGTGCCAGCAGCTCCCCACCAAGGGGGGAGACCCAGTACTTC	CASSSPPRGETQYF
.	TRBJ1-5	.	TRBV7-9	TGTGCCAGCAGCTTTGGAGACCTAAGGGATCAGCCCCAGCATTTT	CASSFGDLRDQPQHF
.	TRBJ1-2	TRBD1	TRBV5-1	TGCGCCAGCAGCTTGGTAACGGACAGGGGGCCCGGCTACACCTTC	CASSLVTDRGPGYTF
.	TRBJ2-1	.	TRBV20-1	TGCAGTGCTAGATCATTACAAAGGGTCGATGAGCAGTTCTTC	CSARSLQRVDEQFF
.	TRBJ2-7	.	TRBV18	TGTGCCAGCTCACCAATTACAGGGCCGAACTTTTACGAGCAGTACTTC	CASSPITGPNFYEQYF
once	TRBJ2-7	TRBD1	TRBV28	TGTGCCAGCAGTCCAGGGACAGACTCCTACGAGCAGTACTTC	CASSPGTDSYEQYF
.	TRBJ2-2	.	TRBV12-5	TGTGCTAGTGGTCTCCTCCGAAGAACCGGGGAGCTGTTTTTT	CASGLLRRTGELFF
.	TRBJ2-1	.	TRBV7-9	TGTGCCAGCAGCCGCCCCGGGGGCAACTACAATGAGCAGTTCTTC	CASSRPGGNYNEQFF
.	TRBJ1-1	.	TRBV6-1	TGTGCCAGCAGTGCCCCTGGCCCTGAAGCTTTCTTT	CASSAPGPEAFF
.	TRBJ2-2	.	TRBV2	TGTGCCAGCAGTTTCGGAGCCGGGGAGCTGTTTTTT	CASSFGAGELFF
.	TRBJ1-5	.	TRBV27	TGTGCCAGCAGTTTGGGGGGGGCTCACAATCAGCCCCAGCATTTT	CASSLGGAHNQPQHF
.	TRBJ2-7	.	TRBV6-5	TGTGCCAGTGCGTTTGGCGAACGAAACTACGAGCAGTACTTC	CASAFGERNYEQYF
.	TRBJ2-5	.	TRBV6-5	TGTGCCAGCAGATTTGACGAGGGGCCCCCAGAGACCCAGTACTTC	CASRFDEGPPETQYF
.	TRBJ2-1	.	TRBV4-3	TGCGCCAGCAGCCAAGCTGGAGGGGGCAATGAGCAGTTCTTC	CASSQAGGGNEQFF
once	TRBJ2-5	.	TRBV7-9	TGTGCCAGCAGCCCCCACCACGAGCGTTTCCAAGAGACCCAGTACTTC	CASSPHHERFQETQYF
.	TRBJ2-3	.	TRBV11-2	TGTGCCAGCAGCGGAGGGCCGGCCGCGGGGGATACGCAGTATTTT	CASSGGPAAGDTQYF
.	TRBJ2-5	.	TRBV7-7	TGTGCCAGCAGCGCCGGGACGGATCGAGAGACCCAGTACTTC	CASSAGTDRETQYF
.	TRBJ1-3	.	TRBV9	TGTGCCAGCAGCGTGGACGCGGGTACTGGAAACACCATATATTTT	CASSVDAGTGNTIYF
.	TRBJ1-1	.	TRBV19	TGTGCCAGTATGTGGGGGGCTGGCACTGAAGCTTTCTTT	CASMWGAGTEAFF
.	TRBJ2-2	.	TRBV5-1	TGCGCCAGCAGCCCACAGAGGCTAGCGTCCACTGGGGAGCTGTTTTTT	CASSPQRLASTGELFF
once	TRBJ2-1	.	TRBV13	TGTGCCAGCAGCTCAGACAAGAGCTCCTACAATGAGCAGTTCTTC	CASSSDKSSYNEQFF
.	TRBJ1-2	.	TRBV5-1	TGCGCCAGCAGCTATTACAGGGAGGATAGCTATGGCTACACCTTC	CASSYYREDSYGYTF
.	TRBJ2-1	TRBD2	TRBV20-1	TGCAGTGCTAGGTCCAGCGGGGCTTACAATGAGCAGTTCTTC	CSARSSGAYNEQFF
.	TRBJ2-2	.	TRBV30	TGTGCCTGCCAACCTAACGGGGGGCCTTCCGGGGAGCTGTTTTTT	CACQPNGGPSGELFF
.	TRBJ1-2	.	TRBV29-1	TGCAGCGTTGGGGCAGGCAATGGCTACACCTTC	CSVGAGNGYTF
.	TRBJ2-3	TRBD2	TRBV29-1	TGCAGCGTTGAAGGGACTAGCGGCCAGGGGAAGTTTAAGACAGATACGCAGTATTTT	CSVEGTSGQGKFKTDTQYF